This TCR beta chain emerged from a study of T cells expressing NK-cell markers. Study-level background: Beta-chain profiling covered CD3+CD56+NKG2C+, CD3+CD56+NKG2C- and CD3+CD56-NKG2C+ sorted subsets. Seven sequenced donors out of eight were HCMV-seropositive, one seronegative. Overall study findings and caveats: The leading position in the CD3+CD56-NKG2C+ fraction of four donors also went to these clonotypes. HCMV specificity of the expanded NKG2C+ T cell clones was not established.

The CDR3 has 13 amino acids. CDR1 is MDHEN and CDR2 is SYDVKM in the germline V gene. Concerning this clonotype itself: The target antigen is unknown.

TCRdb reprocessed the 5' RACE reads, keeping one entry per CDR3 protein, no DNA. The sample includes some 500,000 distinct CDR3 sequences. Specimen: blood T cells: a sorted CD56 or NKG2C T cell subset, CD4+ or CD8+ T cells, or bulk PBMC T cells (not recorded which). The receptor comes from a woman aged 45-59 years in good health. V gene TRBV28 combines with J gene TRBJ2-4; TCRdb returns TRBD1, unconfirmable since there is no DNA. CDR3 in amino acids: CAAGGTGENIQYF.